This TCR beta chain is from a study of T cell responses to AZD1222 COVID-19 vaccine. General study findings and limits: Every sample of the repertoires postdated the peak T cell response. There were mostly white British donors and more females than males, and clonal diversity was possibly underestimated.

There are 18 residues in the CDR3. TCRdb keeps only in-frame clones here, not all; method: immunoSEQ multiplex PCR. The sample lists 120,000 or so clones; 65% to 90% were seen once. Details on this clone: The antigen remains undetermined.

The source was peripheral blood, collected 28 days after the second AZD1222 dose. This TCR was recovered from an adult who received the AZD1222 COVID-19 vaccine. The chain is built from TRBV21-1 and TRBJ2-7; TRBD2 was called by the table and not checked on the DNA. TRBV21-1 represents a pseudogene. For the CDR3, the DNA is TGTGCCAGCAGCAAAGAGGACAGGGGACTAGCGGTCTCCTACGAGCAGTACTTC. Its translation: CASSKEDRGLAVSYEQYF.